This passage covers 14 T cell receptor beta chains from one sample sequenced in a study of CXCR3-negative and CXCR3-positive naive CD8 T cells. UMI-labeled TRB cDNA libraries were prepared by 5' RACE. From its re-call of the 5' RACE reads, TCRdb lists each CDR3 protein once, without DNA. The table for this sample gives fewer than 50,000 distinct CDR3 sequences. The specimen sequenced was naive CXCR3- CD8+ T cells from blood. Subset in this sample: CD45RO-CCR7+CD27+CD95- naive CD8+ T cells lacking CXCR3 (TNR3-). The origin of the receptors is a human donor in good health. Some clones in this sample may be carry-over from other donors' samples.

The chain recombines TRBV4-3 with TRBJ2-1; TCRdb's D call of TRBD1 is untestable without DNA. Germline CDR1 and CDR2: LGHNA and YSLEER. CDR3 length equals 14 residues. The CDR3 reads CASSQVGAPSKQFF.

The chain carries TRBV6-1 and TRBJ2-1; TCRdb's D call of TRBD1 is untestable without DNA. Germline V gives CDR1 MNHNS, CDR2 SASEGT. The CDR3 is 16 residues long. CDR3 loop: CASRPRTGGSYNEQFF.

The chain links TRBV10-2 to TRBJ1-1; no DNA is available, so the TRBD1 call from TCRdb remains unchecked. The CDR3 is 11 amino acids. The germline CDR1 and CDR2 sequences are WSHSY and SAAADI. This chain's CDR3 is CATTQGLEAFF.

The chain recombines TRBV2 with TRBJ1-1. Germline V CDR1 and CDR2: SNHLY, FYNNEI. The CDR3 is 12 residues long. The CDR3 here is CASLMIGAEALF.

This chain joins TRBV7-9 and TRBJ2-1; the TCRdb call, TRBD2, lacks DNA for checking. The germline gives CDR1 SEHNR, CDR2 FQNEAQ (reference sequence). The CDR3 contains 16 residues. The CDR3 sequence: CASSILAGGSYNEQFF. Full variable domain (outside the CDR3, taken from reference TRBV7-9 and TRBJ2-1): DTGVSQNPRHKITKRGQNVTFRCDPISEHNRLYWYRQTLGQGPEFLTYFQNEAQLEKSRLLSDRFSAERPKGSFSTLEIQRTEQGDSAMYLCASSILAGGSYNEQFFGPGTRLTVL.

The chain has TRBV29-1 and TRBJ2-2; TCRdb returns TRBD2, unconfirmable since there is no DNA. The CDR3 spans 18 residues. The germline CDR1 and CDR2 sequences are SQVTM and ANQGSEA. CDR3 in amino acids: CSAYSSGLAGGVAGELFF.

The CDR3 sequence: CASSQDRWGLARLDEQFF. The rearrangement links TRBV14 to TRBJ2-1; TCRdb names TRBD2, which stays unverified in the absence of DNA. CDR1 is SGHDN and CDR2 is FVKESK in the germline V gene. This CDR3 comprises 18 residues.

The J gene is TRBJ1-3, the V gene TRBV4-2; with no DNA, the TCRdb D assignment of TRBD1 cannot be verified. The CDR3 has 14 residues. The germline CDR1 and CDR2 sequences are LGHNA and YNFKEQ. The CDR3: CASSLTGSGNTIYF.

The V call is TRBV21-1, the J call TRBJ1-2; TCRdb reports TRBD1, a call that lacks DNA to check it against. TRBV21-1 is assigned pseudogene status. The length of the CDR3 is 20 residues. CDR3 protein: CASSRNVLRDRGLTSYGYTF.

The chain couples TRBV7-9 to TRBJ2-3; TCRdb picks TRBD1, but there is no DNA to check that call. Germline V lookup: CDR1 SEHNR, CDR2 FQNEAQ (reference sequence). CDR3 length equals 17 residues. CDR3 loop: CASSFPGTQMDTDTQYF.

The chain joins TRBV7-9 to TRBJ2-3; TCRdb's D call, TRBD1, is unchecked because there is no DNA. Germline V gene sequence: CDR1 SEHNR, CDR2 FQNEAQ (reference sequence). The CDR3 has 15 amino acids. The CDR3 loop reads CASSGQGPRSDTQYF.

The rearrangement links TRBV6-1 to TRBJ2-7. The CDR3 totals 14 residues. The germline V gene encodes CDR1 MNHNS and CDR2 SASEGT. The CDR3 loop is CASSDIPESYEQYF.

This sequence joins TRBV29-1 and TRBJ2-1; lacking DNA, the TRBD1 call made by TCRdb goes unchecked. Germline values: CDR1 SQVTM, CDR2 ANQGSEA. The CDR3 contains 15 residues. CDR3 amino acids: CSLFAGQGIEDEQFF.

V gene TRBV9 combines with J gene TRBJ2-1; TCRdb's D gene call, TRBD2, goes unchecked for lack of DNA. CDR3 size: 16 residues. CDR1 SGDLS and CDR2 YYNGEE come from the germline V gene. The CDR3: CASSQGGRGVFNEQFF.